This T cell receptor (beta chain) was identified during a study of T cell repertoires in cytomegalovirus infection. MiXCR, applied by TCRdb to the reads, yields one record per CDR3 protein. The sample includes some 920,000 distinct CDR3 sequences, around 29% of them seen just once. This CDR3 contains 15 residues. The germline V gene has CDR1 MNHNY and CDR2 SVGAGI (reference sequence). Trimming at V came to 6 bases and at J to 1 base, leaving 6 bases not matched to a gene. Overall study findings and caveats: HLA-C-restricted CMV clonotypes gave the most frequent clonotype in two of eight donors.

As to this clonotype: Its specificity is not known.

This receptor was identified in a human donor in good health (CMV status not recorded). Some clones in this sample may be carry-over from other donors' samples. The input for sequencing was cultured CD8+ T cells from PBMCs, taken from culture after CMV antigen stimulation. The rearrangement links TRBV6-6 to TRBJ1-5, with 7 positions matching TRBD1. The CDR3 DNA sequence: TGTGCCAGCAGCACCGACAGGGCGAGCAATCAGCCCCAGCATTTT. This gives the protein CASSTDRASNQPQHF.